The following is a T cell receptor beta chain sequence with its context. This sample is part of a study of T cell responses to AZD1222 COVID-19 vaccine. CDR3 length equals 15 residues. Germline V gene lookup returns CDR1 LNHDA and CDR2 SQIVND (reference sequence). V lost 4 bases and J lost 6, with 16 bases in between. The assay was immunoSEQ multiplex PCR, and TCRdb's table has in-frame clones only and misses some. The table lists 150,000 to 200,000 clones, almost 95% of them singletons, with more than 9% in the top ten. The sequencing used peripheral blood, collected on day 0 of AZD1222 vaccination. The rearrangement links TRBV19 to TRBJ2-1; D is tentatively TRBD1 or TRBD2 (5 bases each). The source is an adult in good health. CDR3 nucleotide sequence: TGTGCCAGTAGTACCCGGAAGCTTGGGGGCAATGAGCAGTTCTTC. Translated: CASSTRKLGGNEQFF.